This is a list of T cell receptor beta chains from one sample in a study of control samples from healthy donors and cancer patients. Here immunoSEQ multiplex PCR was the method, and the copy in TCRdb shows in-frame clones only, minus some. The data hold roughly 190,000 clones, with about nine tenths observed a single time. The sample taken for sequencing was blood. These receptors came from a woman between 25 and 40 years old in good health. CDR3s include the opening cysteine and the closing phenylalanine or tryptophan. The order of the fields is D gene, clone size, J gene, V gene, CDR3 protein, CDR3 DNA. D genes are given only for firm matches. Rows give clone size only sometimes, using once, few, many, or a class for an expanded clone.

- | - | TRBJ2-7 | TRBV6-5 | CASSYTPGTPNEQYF | TGTGCCAGCAGTTACACGCCCGGGACTCCCAACGAGCAGTACTTC
- | - | TRBJ2-5 | TRBV5-1 | CASSIQQGQETQYF | TGCGCCAGCAGCATCCAACAGGGCCAAGAGACCCAGTACTTC
TRBD1 | - | TRBJ1-1 | TRBV5-4 | CASFGTGGSEAFF | TGTGCCAGCTTCGGAACAGGGGGCTCTGAAGCTTTCTTT
- | once | TRBJ2-7 | TRBV27 | CASSLVGRRDEQYF | TGTGCCAGCAGTTTGGTCGGGAGAAGAGACGAGCAGTACTTC
- | - | TRBJ2-5 | TRBV6-4 | CASSERGGDQETQYF | TGTGCCAGCAGTGAGAGGGGGGGTGATCAAGAGACCCAGTACTTC
TRBD2 | - | TRBJ2-1 | TRBV9 | CASSVASGGFYNEQFF | TGTGCCAGCAGCGTAGCTAGCGGGGGTTTCTACAATGAGCAGTTCTTC
- | - | TRBJ1-2 | TRBV24-1 | CATSDRDGYTF | TGTGCCACCAGTGACAGGGACGGCTACACCTTC
TRBD1 | once | TRBJ1-5 | TRBV6-5 | CASSRQGTDQPQHF | TGTGCCAGCAGTCGACAGGGAACGGATCAGCCCCAGCATTTT
- | - | TRBJ2-7 | TRBV7-6 | CASSLEPVSYEQYF | TGTGCCAGCAGCTTAGAGCCGGTCTCCTACGAGCAGTACTTC
- | - | TRBJ1-5 | TRBV29-1 | CSVAGVGQPQHF | TGCAGCGTTGCCGGGGTCGGTCAGCCCCAGCATTTT
TRBD2 | once | TRBJ2-2 | TRBV7-2 | CASSLVTAGGTGELFF | TGTGCCAGCAGCTTAGTTACTGCGGGAGGCACCGGGGAGCTGTTTTTT
- | once | TRBJ1-2 | TRBV6-6 | CASREAGGYTF | TGTGCCAGCAGAGAGGCAGGTGGCTACACCTTC
TRBD1 | - | TRBJ1-5 | TRBV7-8 | CASSYLGQGRSNQPQHF | TGTGCCAGCAGCTACCTGGGACAGGGGAGGAGCAATCAGCCCCAGCATTTT
TRBD1 | - | TRBJ2-7 | TRBV11-2 | CASSLGQGARNEQYF | TGTGCCAGCAGCTTAGGACAGGGGGCGCGGAACGAGCAGTACTTC
- | few | TRBJ1-2 | TRBV6-2/TRBV6-3 | CASSYLGTNYGYTF | TGTGCCAGCAGTTACTTGGGGACAAACTATGGCTACACCTTC
TRBD2 | medium-sized | TRBJ2-2 | TRBV19 | CASSISGSSTGELFF | TGTGCCAGTAGTATCAGCGGGAGTTCCACCGGGGAGCTGTTTTTT
TRBD2 | - | TRBJ2-3 | TRBV9 | CASSVAGASGGATQYF | TGTGCCAGCAGCGTAGCTGGGGCTAGCGGGGGGGCTACGCAGTATTTT
TRBD2 | once | TRBJ2-5 | TRBV9 | CASSVGTLAGVETQYF | TGTGCCAGCAGCGTAGGGACACTAGCGGGAGTGGAGACCCAGTACTTC
TRBD1 | - | TRBJ1-6 | TRBV3-1/TRBV3-2 | CASGDRANSPLHF | TGTGCCAGCGGAGACAGGGCTAATTCACCCCTCCACTTT
- | - | TRBJ2-1 | TRBV7-2 | CASSGSPYSEQFF | TGTGCCAGCAGCGGGAGCCCCTACAGTGAGCAGTTCTTC
TRBD1 | - | TRBJ2-3 | TRBV6-4 | CASSAGTGGGTDTQYF | TGTGCCAGCAGCGCTGGGACAGGGGGCGGCACAGATACGCAGTATTTT
- | - | TRBJ1-5 | TRBV7-2 | CASSLEGGRNQPQHF | TGTGCCAGCAGCTTAGAGGGGGGGCGCAATCAGCCCCAGCATTTT
- | - | TRBJ1-5 | TRBV21-1 | CASSDGTDIHQPQHF | TGTGCCAGCAGCGATGGGACGGATATTCATCAGCCCCAGCATTTT